This T cell receptor (beta chain) was sequenced during a study of a mutant IDH1 vaccine in newly diagnosed glioma. Overall study: Treated patients, approximately 62% male and roughly 40% female, averaged approximately 40 years of age. Former treatment meant radiotherapy, temozolomide, or both; the majority had gotten both. Findings of the study overall: Changes in top peripheral clonotypes did not appear linked to pseudoprogression.

Specified time point: baseline, week 1 (first vaccination visit). Regarding treatment: pre-vaccination baseline after standard-of-care therapy. Concerning this clone: Its matching antigen is unknown.

Clones were read by immunoSEQ multiplex PCR, and TCRdb kept only the in-frame ones, dropping some. The table records around 92,000 clones, about four fifths of them present only once. This TCR was recovered from a woman aged 50 to 60 with glioma. Source: PBMCs, taken from a glioma patient treated with radiotherapy, temozolomide or both.

Here the CDR3 DNA reads TGTGCCAGTAGTATCCAGGGGCTGAATTCACCCCTCCACTTT. Its protein is CASSIQGLNSPLHF. J is TRBJ1-6 and V is TRBV19; D is possibly TRBD1 (6 bases). Germline V gene sequence: CDR1 LNHDA, CDR2 SQIVND (reference sequence). The CDR3 is 14 residues long. Trimming removed 3 bases from V and 7 bases from J, with 10 bases in between.